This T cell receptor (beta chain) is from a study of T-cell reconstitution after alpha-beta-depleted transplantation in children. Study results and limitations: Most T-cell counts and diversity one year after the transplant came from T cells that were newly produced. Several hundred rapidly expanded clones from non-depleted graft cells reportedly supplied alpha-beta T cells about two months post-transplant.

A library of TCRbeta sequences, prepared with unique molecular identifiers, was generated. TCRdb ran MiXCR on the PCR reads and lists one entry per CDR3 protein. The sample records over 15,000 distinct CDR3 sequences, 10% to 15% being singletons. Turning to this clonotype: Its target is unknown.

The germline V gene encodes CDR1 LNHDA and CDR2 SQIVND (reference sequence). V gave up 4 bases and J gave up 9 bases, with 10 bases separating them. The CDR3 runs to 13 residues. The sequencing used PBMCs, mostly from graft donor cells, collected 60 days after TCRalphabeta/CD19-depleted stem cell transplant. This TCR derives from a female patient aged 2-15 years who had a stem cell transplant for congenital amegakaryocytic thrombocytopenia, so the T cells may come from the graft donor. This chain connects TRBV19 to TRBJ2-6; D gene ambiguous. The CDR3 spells CASSRSQNNVLTF. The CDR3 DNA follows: TGTGCCAGTAGTAGATCTCAGAACAACGTCCTGACTTTC.